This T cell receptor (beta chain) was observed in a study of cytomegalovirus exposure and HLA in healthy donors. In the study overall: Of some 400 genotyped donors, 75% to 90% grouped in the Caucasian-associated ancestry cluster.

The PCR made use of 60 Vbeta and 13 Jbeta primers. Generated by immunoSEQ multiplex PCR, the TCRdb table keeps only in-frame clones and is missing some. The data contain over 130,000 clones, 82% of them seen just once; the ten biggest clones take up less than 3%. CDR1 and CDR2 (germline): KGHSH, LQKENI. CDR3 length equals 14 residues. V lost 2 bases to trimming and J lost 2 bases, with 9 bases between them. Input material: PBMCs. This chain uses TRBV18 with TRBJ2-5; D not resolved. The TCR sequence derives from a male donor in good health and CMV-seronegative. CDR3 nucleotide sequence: TGTGCCAGCTCACCATCCCAGGCACAAGAGACCCAGTACTTC. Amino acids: CASSPSQAQETQYF.